Each of the 30 T cell receptor beta chains below was sequenced from the same sample in a study of human T cells and chemical hapten exposure. Time point: patch test 1, 2 weeks after DPC sensitization. Regarding treatment: therapeutic diphenylcyclopropenone sensitization with weekly scalp DPC. A single record per CDR3 protein comes from TCRdb applying MiXCR to the RACE reads. The sample comprises about 120,000 distinct CDR3 sequences, about an eighth of which are singletons, and less than 0.95% rests with the top ten. The sequencing here drew on whole blood, taken in connection with sensitization to the hapten diphenylcyclopropenone (DPC). The receptors stem from a young man with alopecia areata. Some clones in this sample may be carry-over from other donors' samples.

This clonotype was observed at least ten times. This chain joins TRBV24-1 and TRBJ2-3; D is unresolved. This CDR3 comprises 16 residues. V was shortened by 2 bases and J by 2 bases, with 13 bases between the two germline ends. CDR1 and CDR2 from the germline V gene are KGHDR and SFDVKD. As DNA, the CDR3 is TGTGCCACCAGTGATTCGCAGGATGAGGCCACAGATACGCAGTATTTT. This sequence encodes CATSDSQDEATDTQYF.

This clonotype was seen a handful of times. This sequence joins TRBV29-1 and TRBJ1-1, with D maybe TRBD1 (5 bases). Germline assignment: CDR1 SQVTM and CDR2 ANQGSEA. Trimming left V 7 bases short and J 5 bases short, with 14 bases between. This CDR3 comprises 12 residues. CDR3 nucleotides: TGCAGCGAAATCAGGGATCCTACTGAAGCTTTCTTT. Residues: CSEIRDPTEAFF.

The chain couples TRBV11-2 to TRBJ1-1; 7 bases line up with TRBD1. Germline CDR1 reads SGHAT; CDR2 reads FQNNGV. The CDR3 contains 12 residues. V lost 6 bases and J lost 6; bases outside the gene matches: 4. CDR3 in DNA: TGTGCCAGCAGACGCGGGACAGCTGAAGCTTTCTTT. The encoded protein is CASRRGTAEAFF.

This clonotype appeared many times. V and J are TRBV7-9 and TRBJ1-5; no reliable D call. CDR1 and CDR2 from the germline V gene are SEHNR and FQNEAQ (reference sequence). This CDR3 has 16 residues. With 3 bases removed from V and 1 base from J, the gap between germline ends came to 13 bases. The CDR3 protein is CASSFSGIGSNQPQHF. The CDR3 DNA is TGTGCCAGCAGCTTCTCCGGCATCGGCAGCAATCAGCCCCAGCATTTT.

The table lists this clonotype with a few counts. V gene TRBV29-1 combines with J gene TRBJ1-2, with D unclear. Germline V gene sequence: CDR1 SQVTM, CDR2 ANQGSEA. The CDR3 is 12 amino acids. V lost 8 bases, J lost 2 bases, and 12 bases lay in between. The CDR3 protein is CSTNPRNYGYTF. The CDR3 DNA sequence: TGCAGCACTAACCCACGGAACTATGGCTACACCTTC.

This clonotype was counted ten times or more. This chain uses TRBV6-6 with TRBJ2-3; D unclear. Germline V gene lookup returns CDR1 MNHNY and CDR2 SVGAGI (reference sequence). V lost 0 bases to trimming and J lost 5 bases, with 3 bases between them. The CDR3 covers 12 residues. The CDR3 region has the DNA TGTGCCAGCAGTTACTCCAGAGATACGCAGTATTTT. The encoded protein is CASSYSRDTQYF.

The V gene is TRBV11-2, the J gene TRBJ2-5; 7 bases fit TRBD1. Trimming at V came to 5 bases and at J to 10 bases, leaving 16 bases not matched to a gene. Germline V gene data show CDR1 as SGHAT and CDR2 as FQNNGV. The length of the CDR3 is 15 residues. CDR3 loop: CASSPGHDRVRNQYF. The CDR3, as DNA: TGTGCCAGCAGCCCTGGACACGACAGGGTTCGTAACCAGTACTTC.

In its sample, this clonotype was seen a few times. The rearrangement joins TRBV5-1 to TRBJ1-4; 8 bases match TRBD1. Germline V lookup: CDR1 SGHRS, CDR2 YFSETQ. The CDR3 is 14 amino acids. V lost 5 bases and J lost 5; bases outside the gene matches: 5. CDR3 DNA sequence: TGCGCCAGCAGGTTTGGACAGGGAAATGAAAAACTGTTTTTT. Protein product: CASRFGQGNEKLFF.

This clonotype was seen a handful of times. This sequence joins TRBV5-6 and TRBJ1-2; D is ambiguous. The ends were cut back, 4 bases at V and 1 base at J, with 5 bases in the middle. CDR1 is SGHDT and CDR2 is YYEEEE in the germline V gene. The CDR3 is 12 residues long. CDR3 residues: CASSAYNYGYTF. CDR3 sequence (DNA): TGTGCCAGCAGCGCCTATAACTATGGCTACACCTTC.

This clonotype showed up many times. The V gene is TRBV5-1, the J gene TRBJ1-1; D gene ambiguous. CDR3 length: 12 residues. Per germline, CDR1 SGHRS and CDR2 YFSETQ. The germline V and J ends were trimmed by 7 bases and 1 base, with 8 bases remaining between them. The CDR3 protein is CASGRRNTEAFF. The DNA for the CDR3 is TGCGCCAGCGGGAGGCGGAACACTGAAGCTTTCTTT.

This clonotype was found a few times. The chain has TRBV5-1 and TRBJ1-6; D is undetermined. CDR1 is SGHRS and CDR2 is YFSETQ in the germline V gene. The V end was cut by 4 bases, the J end by 0 bases, with 11 bases between. CDR3 size: 16 residues. The CDR3 here is CASSPTSSSYNSPLHF. DNA for the CDR3: TGCGCCAGCAGCCCAACATCGAGCTCCTATAATTCACCCCTCCACTTT.

CDR3 loop: CASSLMDSLYEQYF. CDR3 DNA: TGTGCCAGCAGCTTAATGGACAGCCTCTACGAGCAGTACTTC. V usage is TRBV7-6 and J usage is TRBJ2-7; a weak D match, TRBD1 (6 bases). V lost 2 bases and J 3 bases, leaving 11 bases between the germline ends. The CDR3 extends over 14 amino acids. Germline V CDR1 and CDR2: SGHVS, FNYEAQ.

The chain uses TRBV28 and TRBJ2-2; D may be TRBD2 (5 bases). V lost 8 bases, J lost 6 bases, and 7 bases lay in between. There are 11 residues in the CDR3. From germline, CDR1 is MDHEN and CDR2 SYDVKM. CDR3 sequence (DNA): TGTGCCAGCGGGAGTCCCGGGGAGCTGTTTTTT. This gives the protein CASGSPGELFF.

The gene calls are TRBV7-8 and TRBJ2-7; maybe TRBD1 (6 bases). CDR1 is SGHVS and CDR2 is FQNEAQ in the germline V gene. V was pared by 5 bases and J by 4 bases, with 18 bases between. This CDR3 contains 15 residues. In DNA, the CDR3 is TGTGCCAGCAGCCGGACAGAGGCCCCCCTATACGAGCAGTACGTC. Protein product: CASSRTEAPLYEQYV.

The CDR3 DNA reads TGTGCCAGCAGCTTAATTACAGGGGACTTCACCGGGGAGCTGTTTTTT. It codes for CASSLITGDFTGELFF. This chain links TRBV7-3 with TRBJ2-2, with a weak D call TRBD1 (7 bases). Per the germline V gene, CDR1 is SGHTA and CDR2 is FQGTGA. The CDR3 spans 16 residues. The ends were cut back, 1 base at V and 4 bases at J, with 13 bases in the middle.

At least ten counts were recorded for this clonotype. V gene TRBV11-2 combines with J gene TRBJ2-5; unclear D gene. From germline, CDR1 is SGHAT and CDR2 FQNNGV. V lost 0 bases and J 4 bases, leaving 9 bases between the germline ends. The CDR3 is 14 residues long. The CDR3 reads CASSLEGKLETQYF. CDR3 nucleotides: TGTGCCAGCAGCTTAGAAGGGAAGTTAGAGACCCAGTACTTC.

This clonotype has just a few counts. The chain recombines TRBV7-2 with TRBJ2-4; D unresolved. Germline-derived CDR1 and CDR2 are SGHTA and FQGNSA. The CDR3 spans 11 residues. Trimming shortened V by 3 bases and J by 4 bases, and 1 base separated the two germline ends. The CDR3 DNA is TGTGCCAGCAGCTTGAAAAACATTCAGTACTTC. Translated: CASSLKNIQYF.

This chain connects TRBV29-1 to TRBJ1-1; no firm D call. Germline V gene lookup returns CDR1 SQVTM and CDR2 ANQGSEA. The CDR3 covers 12 residues. Deletions cut 6 bases from V and 6 bases from J, with 14 bases between. The CDR3 sequence: CSVLEVRAEAFF. The CDR3 region has the DNA TGCAGCGTCTTAGAGGTTCGGGCTGAAGCTTTCTTT.

The chain carries TRBV29-1 and TRBJ2-3; D is perhaps TRBD2 (6 bases). The germline CDR1 and CDR2 sequences are SQVTM and ANQGSEA. The CDR3 consists of 15 residues. Trimming pared 2 bases from V and 0 bases from J, leaving 12 bases between. The CDR3 protein is CSVEMRRGSTDTQYF. CDR3 nucleotides: TGCAGCGTTGAAATGCGGCGGGGAAGCACAGATACGCAGTATTTT.

This clonotype was recorded at least ten times. The chain joins TRBV6-2 or TRBV6-3 to TRBJ1-5, with a possible D match to TRBD1 (5 bases). V was clipped by 7 bases and J by 4 bases, with 17 bases between them. The CDR3 length is 15 residues. Germline CDR1 is MNHEY and CDR2 is SVGEGT. For the CDR3, the DNA is TGTGCCAGCACCCGAGACAGCGGGAGGAATCAGCCCCAGCATTTT. Its translation is CASTRDSGRNQPQHF.

This chain joins TRBV12-3 or TRBV12-4 and TRBJ2-2; 7 bases fit TRBD1. The length of the CDR3 is 19 residues. Trimming cost V 7 bases and J 3 bases; bases outside gene matches: 20. Written as DNA, the CDR3 is TGTGCCAGCACCATTTCGACAGGGTTTACGGGTGTTGACACCGGGGAGCTGTTTTTT. Protein product: CASTISTGFTGVDTGELFF.

The CDR3 sequence: CASSGQGMDTQYF. The CDR3 bases are TGTGCCAGCAGCGGACAGGGGATGGATACGCAGTATTTT. V gene TRBV7-2 combines with J gene TRBJ2-3, with TRBD1 matching 9 bases. The junction had 3 bases not matched to a gene; V was cut back by 5 bases and J by 6 bases. The CDR3 contains 13 residues. Germline loops: CDR1 SGHTA, CDR2 FQGNSA.

This clonotype was counted once. The chain links TRBV11-2 to TRBJ1-6; possible D gene TRBD1, 5 bases. The CDR3 is 14 residues long. Germline V gene sequence: CDR1 SGHAT, CDR2 FQNNGV. V gave up 4 bases and J gave up 7 bases, with 11 bases separating them. The CDR3 DNA reads as TGTGCCAGCAGCTCCCGACAGCTCAATTCACCCCTCCACTTT. Translating it yields CASSSRQLNSPLHF.

V usage is TRBV11-1 and J usage is TRBJ1-1; D remains ambiguous. This CDR3 has 13 amino acids. The ends were cut back, 2 bases at V and 3 bases at J, with 7 bases in the middle. CDR1 is SGHAT and CDR2 is FQDESV in the germline V gene (reference sequence). This CDR3 reads CASSLTADTEAFF. For the CDR3, the DNA is TGTGCCAGCAGCTTAACCGCGGACACTGAAGCTTTCTTT. Complete variable domain (other parts from reference TRBV11-1 and TRBJ1-1): EAEVAQSPRYKITEKSQAVAFWCDPISGHATLYWYRQILGQGPELLVQFQDESVVDDSQLPKDRFSAERLKGVDSTLKIQPAELGDSAMYLCASSLTADTEAFFGQGTRLTVV.

The J gene is TRBJ2-3, the V gene TRBV7-2, with TRBD1 as a possible D gene (5 bases). The CDR3 spans 13 residues. Trimming cost V 5 bases and J 5 bases, with 11 bases left between them. CDR1 is SGHTA and CDR2 is FQGNSA in the germline V gene. The CDR3 protein is CASSLPTVDTQYF. As DNA, the CDR3 is TGTGCCAGCAGCCTTCCGACAGTAGATACGCAGTATTTT. The variable domain in full, with the rest retrieved from reference TRBV7-2 and TRBJ2-3, is GAGVSQSPSNKVTEKGKDVELRCDPISGHTALYWYRQSLGQGLEFLIYFQGNSAPDKSGLPSDRFSAERTGGSVSTLTIQRTQQEDSAVYLCASSLPTVDTQYFGPGTRLTVL.

The sample holds many counts of this clonotype. This chain links TRBV20-1 with TRBJ1-1; 8 bases agree with TRBD1. Germline V lookup: CDR1 DFQATT, CDR2 SNEGSKA (reference sequence). The CDR3 extends over 13 amino acids. V lost 5 bases and J lost 5; bases outside the gene matches: 7. The CDR3: CSAGTGGGTEAFF. CDR3 nucleotide sequence: TGCAGTGCTGGAACAGGGGGAGGGACTGAAGCTTTCTTT.

This clonotype has only a few counts. The chain recombines TRBV7-6 with TRBJ2-1; the D gene is possibly TRBD2 (7 bases). Looked up from germline, CDR1 is SGHVS and CDR2 is FNYEAQ. The V end was cut by 1 base, the J end by 2 bases, with 12 bases between. This CDR3 contains 16 residues. CDR3 coding DNA: TGTGCCAGCAGCTTAGTCGCGGGGGCCGCCTACAATGAGCAGTTCTTC. Its protein product is CASSLVAGAAYNEQFF. The complete variable domain, with remaining parts taken from reference TRBV7-6 and TRBJ2-1, reads GAGVSQSPRYKVTKRGQDVALRCDPISGHVSLYWYRQALGQGPEFLTYFNYEAQQDKSGLPNDRFSAERPEGSISTLTIQRTEQRDSAMYRCASSLVAGAAYNEQFFGPGTRLTVL.

The gene calls are TRBV3-2 and TRBJ1-5; the table's D call TRBD1 went unverified against the DNA. TRBV3-2 is a pseudogene. This CDR3 region has 16 residues. The CDR3 sequence: CASSGTDDYSNQPQHF. CDR3 nucleotides: TGTGCCAGCAGCGGGACAGATGATTATAGCAATCAGCCCCAGCATTTT.

There are a few counts of this clonotype. The rearrangement uses TRBV5-4 and TRBJ2-5; D not certain. Germline values: CDR1 SGHNT, CDR2 YYREEE (reference sequence). The CDR3 runs to 15 residues. The germline V and J ends were trimmed by 4 bases and 2 bases, with 15 bases remaining between them. CDR3 sequence reads: CASSPLPRQQETQYF. The CDR3 DNA reads as TGTGCCAGCAGCCCACTCCCAAGGCAGCAAGAGACCCAGTACTTC. Combining the CDR3 with reference TRBV5-4 and TRBJ2-5 gives the whole variable domain ETGVTQSPTHLIKTRGQQVTLRCSSQSGHNTVSWYQQALGQGPQFIFQYYREEENGRGNFPPRFSGLQFPNYSSELNVNALELDDSALYLCASSPLPRQQETQYFGPGTRLLVL.

There are many counts of this clonotype. The chain recombines TRBV7-7 with TRBJ2-5; 11 bases fit TRBD2. The CDR3 consists of 15 residues. V was clipped by 5 bases and J by 1 base; unmatched bases: 3. Germline CDR1 reads SSHAT; CDR2 reads FNYEAQ (reference sequence). CDR3 sequence: CASSLGTSGQETQYF. The CDR3 DNA is TGTGCCAGCAGCCTGGGGACTAGCGGCCAAGAGACCCAGTACTTC.